The 18 T cell receptor beta chains presented below share a single source sample, sequenced in a study of CD8 T cells in Susac syndrome. Reverse transcription of about 0.5 to 1 ug RNA was carried out with random hexamers. TCRdb recomputed calls from the immunoSEQ multiplex PCR reads with MiXCR, one row per CDR3 protein. The top ten hold under 0.095% of the sample, which has 140,000 or so distinct CDR3 sequences, around 94% seen once. The specimen was CD4+ T cells from PBMCs. The source is a human donor in good health.

The chain combines TRBV6-6 with TRBJ2-1; D unresolved. The germline V gene has CDR1 MNHNY and CDR2 SVGAGI (reference sequence). V lost 2 bases to trimming and J lost 9 bases, with 5 bases between them. This CDR3 has 11 residues. CDR3 amino acids: CASSYEGEQFF. The CDR3 region has the DNA TGTGCCAGCAGTTACGAAGGTGAGCAGTTCTTC.

The CDR3 here is CASSPRWESSYEQYF. As DNA, the CDR3 is TGTGCCAGCAGTCCCAGGTGGGAGAGCTCCTACGAGCAGTACTTC. This chain uses TRBV12-3 or TRBV12-4 with TRBJ2-7; D is perhaps TRBD2 (5 bases). Between the trimmed V and J ends, which lost 5 bases and 0 bases, there was a span of 14 bases. The CDR3 consists of 15 residues.

This chain uses TRBV7-3 with TRBJ2-1; the match to TRBD2 covers 10 bases. The J segment lost 0 bases and the V segment lost 1 base, leaving 3 bases of the junction unmatched. CDR1 is SGHTA and CDR2 is FQGTGA in the germline V gene. This CDR3 is 17 amino acids long. The CDR3 DNA is TGTGCCAGCAGCTTAAATCCTAGCGGGAGCTCCTACAATGAGCAGTTCTTC. This sequence encodes CASSLNPSGSSYNEQFF.

The V call is TRBV7-9, the J call TRBJ2-5; D unclear. CDR1 and CDR2 (germline): SEHNR, FQNEAQ (reference sequence). The CDR3 spans 11 residues. V dropped 3 bases and J dropped 5 bases, with 4 bases sitting between them. CDR3: CASSFVETQYF. Here the CDR3 DNA reads TGTGCCAGCAGCTTTGTCGAGACCCAGTACTTC.

This rearrangement joins TRBV28 to TRBJ1-2; D ambiguous. The germline V and J ends were trimmed by 3 bases and 5 bases, with 10 bases remaining between them. The CDR3 runs 13 residues. Germline-derived CDR1 and CDR2 are MDHEN and SYDVKM. The CDR3 here is CASSLGFGYGYTF. The CDR3 nucleotides read TGTGCCAGCAGTTTGGGGTTCGGTTATGGCTACACCTTC.

The chain couples TRBV20-1 to TRBJ2-3; D is unresolved. V dropped 0 bases and J dropped 2 bases, with 6 bases sitting between them. CDR3 length: 13 residues. Germline CDR1 reads DFQATT; CDR2 reads SNEGSKA (reference sequence). This CDR3 reads CSARDVITDTQYF. The CDR3 DNA sequence: TGCAGTGCTAGAGATGTCATCACAGATACGCAGTATTTT.

This chain joins TRBV5-1 and TRBJ2-7; TRBD2 is a possible D gene (6 bases). The CDR3 is made up of 14 amino acids. V was pared by 4 bases and J by 5 bases, with 16 bases between. Germline loops: CDR1 SGHRS, CDR2 YFSETQ. CDR3 bases: TGCGCCAGCAGCCCCGGGGGTAGCGTTCACGAGCAGTACTTC. It codes for CASSPGGSVHEQYF.

V usage is TRBV20-1 and J usage is TRBJ1-1; 9 bases match TRBD1. In germline, CDR1 is DFQATT, CDR2 SNEGSKA (reference sequence). V was pared by 6 bases and J by 10 bases, with 12 bases of the junction left unmatched. The CDR3 contains 13 residues. For the CDR3, the DNA is TGCAGTGCCCCTACCGGGACAGGGATGATAGCTTTCTTT. As protein: CSAPTGTGMIAFF.

The chain is built from TRBV5-1 and TRBJ2-1; D is ambiguous. V dropped 4 bases and J dropped 4 bases, with 12 bases sitting between them. CDR3 length equals 14 residues. CDR1 is SGHRS, CDR2 YFSETQ, per germline. The CDR3 coding sequence is TGCGCCAGCAGCGTCGTGGATTCATACAATGAGCAGTTCTTC. Its translation is CASSVVDSYNEQFF.

The gene calls are TRBV7-6 and TRBJ2-7, with TRBD2 identical over 9 bases. The CDR3 is 14 amino acids. Unmatched junction bases numbered 4, after V lost 4 bases and J lost 3 bases. Germline CDR1 SGHVS, CDR2 FNYEAQ. CDR3 loop: CASSSAGGFYEQYF. As DNA, the CDR3 is TGTGCCAGCAGCTCAGCGGGAGGTTTCTACGAGCAGTACTTC.

The rearrangement links TRBV5-6 to TRBJ2-7; TRBD1 matches 10 bases. V lost 2 bases and J lost 3; bases outside the gene matches: 5. CDR3 length equals 15 residues. Germline loops: CDR1 SGHDT, CDR2 YYEEEE. The CDR3 here is CASSFGTGDFYEQYF. In nucleotides, the CDR3 is TGTGCCAGCAGCTTCGGGACAGGGGACTTCTACGAGCAGTACTTC. The variable domain in full, completed from reference TRBV5-6 and TRBJ2-7, reads DAGVTQSPTHLIKTRGQQVTLRCSPKSGHDTVSWYQQALGQGPQFIFQYYEEEERQRGNFPDRFSGHQFPNYSSELNVNALLLGDSALYLCASSFGTGDFYEQYFGPGTRLTVT.

This chain connects TRBV2 to TRBJ2-7; 7 positions agree with TRBD2. CDR1 SNHLY and CDR2 FYNNEI come from the germline V gene. V lost 5 bases to trimming and J lost 10 bases; unmatched junction nucleotides: 5. The CDR3 is 11 residues long. This CDR3 reads CASSREGLQYF. The CDR3 nucleotides are TGTGCCAGCAGTAGGGAGGGACTACAGTACTTC.

The chain employs TRBV19 and TRBJ2-3, with TRBD2 as a possible D gene (5 bases). The CDR3 has 17 amino acids. V dropped 6 bases and J dropped 2 bases, with 21 bases sitting between them. Per the germline V gene, CDR1 is LNHDA and CDR2 is SQIVND (reference sequence). Here the CDR3 DNA reads TGTGCCAGTAGAACCCTCAGCGGAACAACCTTCACAGATACGCAGTATTTT. Translated, it gives CASRTLSGTTFTDTQYF. The entire variable domain, with the rest obtained from reference TRBV19 and TRBJ2-3, is as follows: DGGITQSPKYLFRKEGQNVTLSCEQNLNHDAMYWYRQDPGQGLRLIYYSQIVNDFQKGDIAEGYSVSREKKESFPLTVTSAQKNPTAFYLCASRTLSGTTFTDTQYFGPGTRLTVL.

The chain couples TRBV7-9 to TRBJ2-7; 7 bases fit TRBD1. The length of the CDR3 is 14 residues. Germline assignment: CDR1 SEHNR and CDR2 FQNEAQ (reference sequence). J lost 3 bases, V lost 4 bases, and 6 bases had no gene match. CDR3 sequence reads: CASSSPRGNYEQYF. In DNA form, the CDR3 reads TGTGCCAGCAGCTCTCCCAGGGGGAACTACGAGCAGTACTTC.

This chain connects TRBV3-1 to TRBJ2-2; D is ambiguous. This CDR3 region has 13 residues. Trimming cost V 1 base and J 4 bases, with 4 bases left between them. The germline V gene encodes CDR1 LGHDT and CDR2 YNNKEL (reference sequence). CDR3 in amino acids: CASSQGTTGELFF. The CDR3 bases are TGTGCCAGCAGCCAAGGGACCACCGGGGAGCTGTTTTTT. Complete variable domain (other parts from reference TRBV3-1 and TRBJ2-2): DTAVSQTPKYLVTQMGNDKSIKCEQNLGHDTMYWYKQDSKKFLKIMFSYNNKELIINETVPNRFSPKSPDKAHLNLHINSLELGDSAVYFCASSQGTTGELFFGEGSRLTVL.

The V call is TRBV2, the J call TRBJ2-1; maybe TRBD1 (6 bases). V was pared by 7 bases and J by 0 bases, with 19 bases between. Germline V lookup: CDR1 SNHLY, CDR2 FYNNEI. The CDR3 is made up of 17 amino acids. In DNA, the CDR3 is TGTGCCAGCATCGCAATTCGGGACACCTTCTCCTACAATGAGCAGTTCTTC. It specifies CASIAIRDTFSYNEQFF.

This chain joins TRBV7-6 and TRBJ2-1, with unresolved D. This CDR3 is 18 amino acids long. Germline assignment: CDR1 SGHVS and CDR2 FNYEAQ. V was cut by 1 base and J by 0 bases, with 16 bases left in between. Here the CDR3 DNA reads TGTGCCAGCAGCTTAGTTCGGAAGAGTGATAGCTCCTACAATGAGCAGTTCTTC. Protein: CASSLVRKSDSSYNEQFF.

The chain combines TRBV5-1 with TRBJ2-7, with a weak D call TRBD2 (6 bases). CDR3 length: 14 amino acids. The germline V gene encodes CDR1 SGHRS and CDR2 YFSETQ. Trimming pared 1 base from V and 3 bases from J, leaving 11 bases between. The DNA of the CDR3 is TGCGCCAGCAGCTTGAGCGGGTTCCGCTACGAGCAGTACTTC. This encodes CASSLSGFRYEQYF.